The present entry profiles one T cell receptor (beta chain) with its context. Its cognate antigen is unknown. These data belong to a study of T cell repertoires in cytomegalovirus infection. Study background: Researchers turned to recently identified HLA-C-restricted CMV epitopes as well as well-studied HLA-B-restricted ones. The public TCR beta signatures pointed to both CMV infection and matching HLA type. Overall study findings and caveats: There were carriers of CMV plus the relevant HLA, and cumulative public TCR beta family frequency identified them.

TCRdb ran MiXCR on the reads and lists one entry per CDR3 protein. The sample contains about a million distinct CDR3 sequences, about 33% of which appear only once. The ends were cut back, 3 bases at V and 0 bases at J, with 8 bases in the middle. The CDR3 is 14 residues long. This sample comprised cultured CD8+ T cells from PBMCs, obtained from culture after CMV antigen stimulation. The receptor's source is a human donor in good health (CMV status not recorded). Some clones in this sample may be carry-over from other donors' samples. This sequence joins TRBV12-3 or TRBV12-4 and TRBJ1-1; D is ambiguous. The CDR3, as DNA: TGTGCCAGCAGTTTGTGGCAGATGAACACTGAAGCTTTCTTT. Translating gives CASSLWQMNTEAFF.